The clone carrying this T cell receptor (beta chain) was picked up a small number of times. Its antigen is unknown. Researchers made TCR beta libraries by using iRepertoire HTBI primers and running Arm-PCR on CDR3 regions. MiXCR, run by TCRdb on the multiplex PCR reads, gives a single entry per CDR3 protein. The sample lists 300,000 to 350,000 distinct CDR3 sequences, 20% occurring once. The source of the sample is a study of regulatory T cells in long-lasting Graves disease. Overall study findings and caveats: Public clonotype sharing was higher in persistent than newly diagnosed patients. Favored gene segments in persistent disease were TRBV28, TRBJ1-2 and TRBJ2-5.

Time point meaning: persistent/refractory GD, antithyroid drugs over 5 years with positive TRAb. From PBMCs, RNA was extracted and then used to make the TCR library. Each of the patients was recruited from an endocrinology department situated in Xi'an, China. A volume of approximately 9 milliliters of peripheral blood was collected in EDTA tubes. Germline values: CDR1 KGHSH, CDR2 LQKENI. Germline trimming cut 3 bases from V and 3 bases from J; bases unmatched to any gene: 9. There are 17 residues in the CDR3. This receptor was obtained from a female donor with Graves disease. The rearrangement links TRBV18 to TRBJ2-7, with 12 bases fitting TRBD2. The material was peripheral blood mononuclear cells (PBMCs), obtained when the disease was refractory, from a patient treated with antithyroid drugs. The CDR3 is CASSPSGLAGGLYEQYF. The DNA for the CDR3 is TGTGCCAGCTCACCTTCGGGTCTAGCGGGGGGGCTCTACGAGCAGTACTTC.